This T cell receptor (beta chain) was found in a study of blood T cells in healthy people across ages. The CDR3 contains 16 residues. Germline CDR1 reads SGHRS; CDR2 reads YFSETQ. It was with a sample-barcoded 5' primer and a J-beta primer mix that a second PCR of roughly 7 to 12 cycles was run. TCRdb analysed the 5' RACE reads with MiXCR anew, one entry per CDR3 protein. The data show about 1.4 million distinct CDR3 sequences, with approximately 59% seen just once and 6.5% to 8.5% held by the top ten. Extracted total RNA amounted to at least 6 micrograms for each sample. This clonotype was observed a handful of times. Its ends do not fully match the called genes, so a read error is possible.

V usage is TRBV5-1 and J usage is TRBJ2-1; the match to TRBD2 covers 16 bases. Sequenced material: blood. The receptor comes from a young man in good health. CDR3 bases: TGTGCCAGCAGCTTGGGGACTAGCGGGAGGGGAGATGAGCAGTTCTTC. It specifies CASSLGTSGRGDEQFF.